The text below deals with one TCR beta chain. A read error may be the cause here, since a much bigger clone is one base away. The V gene lost 4 bases and the J gene lost 0 bases, with 8 bases spanning the gap. The CDR3 consists of 15 residues. Germline CDR1 and CDR2: SGHDT and YYEEEE. This specimen comes from a study of Graves' ophthalmopathy and Graves' hyperthyroidism. Study at large: Hyperthyroidism showing no ophthalmopathy within 18 months of follow-up was stable.

Amplification of TCR beta CDR3 regions used RNA transcripts. Following a first-round RT-PCR that used HTBI primers, a second-round multiplex PCR was carried out. One entry per CDR3 protein, called by TCRdb with MiXCR from the multiplex PCR reads. The data hold around 1,200,000 distinct CDR3 sequences, with approximately 35% observed a single time. Other autoimmune disease, uncontrolled infection, pregnancy and lactation led to exclusion. Source material: peripheral blood or thyroid tissue (not recorded which). V and J are TRBV5-6 and TRBJ2-6, with D unclear. This receptor was identified in an adult man with Graves' hyperthyroidism. The CDR3 nucleotides read TGTGCCAGCAGCCTCAGGAACTCTGGGGCCAACGTCCTGACTTTC. This sequence encodes CASSLRNSGANVLTF.